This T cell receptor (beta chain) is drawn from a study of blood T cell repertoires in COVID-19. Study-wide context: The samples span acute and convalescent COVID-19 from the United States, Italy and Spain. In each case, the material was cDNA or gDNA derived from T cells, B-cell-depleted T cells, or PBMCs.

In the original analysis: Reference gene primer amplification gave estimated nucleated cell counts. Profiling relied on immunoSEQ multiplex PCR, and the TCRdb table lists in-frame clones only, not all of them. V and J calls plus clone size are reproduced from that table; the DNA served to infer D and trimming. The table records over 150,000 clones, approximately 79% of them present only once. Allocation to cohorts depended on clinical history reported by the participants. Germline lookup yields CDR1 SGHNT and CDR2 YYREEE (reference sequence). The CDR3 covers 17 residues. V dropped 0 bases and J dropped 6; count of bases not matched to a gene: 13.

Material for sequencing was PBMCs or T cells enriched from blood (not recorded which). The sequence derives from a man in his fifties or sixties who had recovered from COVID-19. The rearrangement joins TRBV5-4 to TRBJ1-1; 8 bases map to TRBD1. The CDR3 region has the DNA TGTGCCAGCAGCTTGGAAGACAGGGGTCTCATCAACCCTGAAGCTTTCTTT. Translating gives CASSLEDRGLINPEAFF.